A selection of T cell receptor beta chains follows, all from one sample in a study of T cells after yellow fever vaccination. MiXCR, applied by TCRdb to the 5' RACE reads, yields one record per CDR3 protein. The sample records hundreds of thousands of distinct CDR3 sequences, roughly 8% being singletons. The source material was PBMCs, sampled approximately 47 days after the first yellow fever vaccination. The receptors derive from a man between 18 and 35 years old who received the YFV17D yellow fever vaccine. CDR3s include the opening cysteine and the closing phenylalanine or tryptophan. A D gene is named only where the DNA matches it firmly. Expanded clones are given a class, and other clones once, few, many or no size at all.

d_call	v_call	j_call	cdr3_length	clone_size	cdr3_aa	cdr3_nt
-	TRBV7-9	TRBJ1-1	14	few	CASSIDTKNTEAFF	TGTGCCAGCAGTATCGACACCAAGAACACTGAAGCTTTCTTT
-	TRBV3-1	TRBJ1-1	16	few	CASSLRRNSMNTEAFF	TGTGCCAGCAGCTTAAGGCGTAACTCTATGAACACTGAAGCTTTCTTT
-	TRBV5-1	TRBJ2-1	15	few	CASSLVDGTYNEQFF	TGCGCCAGCAGCTTGGTCGACGGGACCTACAATGAGCAGTTCTTC
-	TRBV2	TRBJ2-3	16	few	CASSPGVRGSTDTQYF	TGTGCCAGCAGTCCCGGGGTACGGGGGAGCACAGATACGCAGTATTTT
-	TRBV19	TRBJ1-1	13	-	CASNGGGDTEAFF	TGTGCCAGTAATGGTGGAGGGGACACTGAAGCTTTCTTT
-	TRBV7-7	TRBJ2-3	15	few	CASSPGEANTDTQYF	TGTGCCAGCAGCCCCGGGGAGGCAAACACAGATACGCAGTATTTT
-	TRBV19	TRBJ1-2	13	-	CASSIGVQAGYTF	TGTGCCAGTAGTATAGGGGTCCAGGCTGGCTACACCTTC
-	TRBV2	TRBJ1-3	15	few	CASSESVLSGNTIYF	TGTGCCAGCAGTGAATCGGTCCTCTCTGGAAACACCATATATTTT
TRBD1	TRBV5-1	TRBJ1-2	14	few	CASSLNTGGTGYTF	TGCGCCAGCAGCTTGAACACAGGGGGCACTGGCTACACCTTC
-	TRBV20-1	TRBJ2-5	12	few	CSAGRGQETQYF	TGCAGTGCCGGGCGGGGCCAAGAGACCCAGTACTTC
TRBD1	TRBV10-3	TRBJ1-5	14	-	CAISESGQGTPQHF	TGTGCCATCAGTGAGTCGGGACAGGGAACGCCCCAGCATTTT
-	TRBV5-1	TRBJ2-3	14	few	CASTGNLGTDTQYF	TGCGCCAGCACAGGGAATTTAGGGACAGATACGCAGTATTTT
-	TRBV15	TRBJ1-5	14	-	CATSRGGGWQPQHF	TGTGCCACCAGCCGGGGGGGTGGATGGCAGCCCCAGCATTTT
TRBD1	TRBV18	TRBJ1-2	13	-	CASSRQGLDGYTF	TGTGCCAGCTCACGACAGGGGTTGGATGGCTACACCTTC
-	TRBV7-9	TRBJ2-5	16	-	CASSLLVRGGQETQYF	TGTGCCAGCAGCTTACTAGTCCGGGGAGGCCAAGAGACCCAGTACTTC
-	TRBV12-3/TRBV12-4	TRBJ2-3	14	many	CASSRDGRTDTQYF	TGTGCCAGCAGCAGGGACGGCCGCACAGATACGCAGTATTTT
-	TRBV4-3	TRBJ2-7	16	-	CASSQDLASVYYEQYF	TGCGCCAGCAGCCAAGATTTGGCTAGCGTTTACTACGAGCAGTACTTC
TRBD2	TRBV18	TRBJ2-4	20	few	CASSPGMTSGGPLAKNIQYF	TGTGCCAGCTCACCAGGAATGACTAGCGGGGGACCTCTAGCCAAAAACATTCAGTACTTC
-	TRBV4-1	TRBJ1-1	15	few	CASSQAIALNTEAFF	TGCGCCAGCAGCCAAGCAATAGCCCTGAACACTGAAGCTTTCTTT
-	TRBV7-2	TRBJ2-1	14	-	CASSSYGPYNEQFF	TGTGCCAGCAGCTCATACGGCCCCTACAATGAGCAGTTCTTC